These T cell receptor beta chains were read from a single sample in a study of beta chain features in type 1 diabetes. Repertoires were generated with immunoSEQ multiplex PCR, while TCRdb's copy carries only in-frame clones and drops some. The profile shows roughly 140,000 clones, 6.9% of them singletons. Sequencing was performed on central memory CD4+ T cells from blood. The receptors were gathered from a woman aged 25 to 45 in good health. Both conserved end residues are part of each CDR3. The order of the fields is V gene, J gene, CDR3 protein.

TRBV30	TRBJ1-1	CAWSVRRGNRDTEAFF
TRBV10-3	TRBJ2-7	CAIRAGSYEQYF
TRBV7-8	TRBJ2-3	CASSTRRDTQYF
TRBV4-2	TRBJ1-1	CASSRGLNTEAFF
TRBV29-1	TRBJ1-2	CSVSPVVYGYTF
TRBV6-6	TRBJ1-2	CASSARQGSYGYTF
TRBV7-9	TRBJ2-5	CASSLATGGSETQYF
TRBV27	TRBJ1-3	CASSPQGSLGNTIYF
TRBV18	TRBJ2-2	CASSPGQNTGELFF
TRBV7-2	TRBJ2-1	CASSRTSGVNEQFF
TRBV7-2	TRBJ2-1	CASSLGGTSGRAGEQFF
TRBV29-1	TRBJ1-1	CSAGRGQGRSEAFF
TRBV4-3	TRBJ1-4	CASSLTQGAGEKLFF
TRBV11-3	TRBJ2-4	CASSRGHENIQYF
TRBV18	TRBJ2-2	CASSRDRTNTGELFF
TRBV7-2	TRBJ1-2	CASRGDSGGYTF
TRBV18	TRBJ1-2	CASSQGQGYGYTF
TRBV2	TRBJ2-7	CASTLRGSPIYEQYF
TRBV9	TRBJ2-1	CASSVGTSSYNEQFF
TRBV28	TRBJ2-2	CASSLRGRWTGELFF
TRBV9	TRBJ1-2	CASSVGARYTF
TRBV4-2	TRBJ2-7	CASSQDQASGTPYEQYF
TRBV2	TRBJ1-4	CASKEGRDNEKLFF
TRBV7-9	TRBJ1-4	CASSLGDSREKLFF
TRBV7-3	TRBJ2-2	CASSLGGAGELFF
TRBV5-6	TRBJ2-1	CASNRGLTSYNEQFF
TRBV2	TRBJ2-3	CATTRAYTDTQYF